This TCR beta chain was profiled in a study of molecular identifiers for immune sequencing clone quantification. Looking at the study overall: Replicates involved a five-way split of RNA from roughly 21,000 or 96,000 naive CD8 cells, with sequencing of four.

TCRdb re-derived calls from the PCR reads in MiXCR, one entry per CDR3 protein. The data contain approximately 550,000 distinct CDR3 sequences, around 23% of them seen just once; the ten biggest clones take up roughly 0.77%. The germline V gene encodes CDR1 LGHNA and CDR2 YSLEER. Losses at the gene ends were 0 bases for V and 2 bases for J; bases not matched to a gene: 8. This CDR3 is 17 amino acids long. What was sequenced was naive CD8+ T cells from blood, with Jurkat cell RNA spiked in. The subset: FACS-sorted CD8+CD4-CCR7+CD45RA+ naive T cells. J is TRBJ2-3 and V is TRBV4-3, with 7 bases fitting TRBD2. The source is a human donor in good health. Some libraries in this study had Jurkat cell RNA spiked in. CDR3 bases: TGCGCCAGCAGCCAAGATGCGGCGGGGACTACCACAGATACGCAGTATTTT. Protein: CASSQDAAGTTTDTQYF.